The 2 T cell receptor beta chains below come from one sample, sequenced in a study of liver allograft versus peripheral blood T cells. Study-wide background: The study compared liver allograft T cell receptor repertoires against peripheral blood repertoires of liver transplant recipients.

MiXCR, run by TCRdb on the reads, gives a single entry per CDR3 protein. Of about 16,000 distinct CDR3 sequences listed, 20% to 25% are singletons. The receptors come from a human patient who had a liver transplant. Some of the T cells might come from the graft donor.

The V gene is TRBV14, the J gene TRBJ1-1; D is unresolved. This CDR3 has 13 amino acids. CDR1 is SGHDN, CDR2 FVKESK, per germline. The germline V and J ends were trimmed by 4 bases and 2 bases, with 8 bases remaining between them. The CDR3 here is CASSRQANTEAFF. The CDR3, as DNA: TGTGCCAGCAGCCGACAAGCTAACACTGAAGCTTTCTTT.

This clonotype was detected only once. A much larger clone differs by one base, so this may be a read error. The chain uses TRBV24-1 and TRBJ2-7, with D tentatively TRBD1 (5 bases). Per germline, CDR1 KGHDR and CDR2 SFDVKD. The CDR3 spans 13 residues. V was shortened by 9 bases and J by 5 bases, with 16 bases between the two germline ends. The CDR3 coding sequence is TGTGCCACCGATGAAGGGGCCATGGACGAGCAGTACTTC. As protein: CATDEGAMDEQYF.